The next 3 T cell receptor beta chains were all read from a single sample in a study of cytomegalovirus exposure and HLA in healthy donors. The PCR made use of 60 Vbeta and 13 Jbeta primers. The protocol was immunoSEQ multiplex PCR, while the TCRdb copy is restricted to in-frame clones and leaves out a portion. The table shows about 190,000 clones, with roughly 77% occurring only once. Source material: PBMCs. These receptor sequences come from a man aged 25 to 40 in good health and CMV-seropositive.

This clone was recorded once. This sample also contains other DNA sequences that code for the same CDR3. CDR3 sequence reads: CASSPWLAGDYNEQFF. DNA of the CDR3: TGTGCCAGCTCACCATGGCTAGCGGGGGACTACAATGAGCAGTTCTTC. The chain is built from TRBV18 and TRBJ2-1, with 10 positions matching TRBD2. Trimming cost V 2 bases and J 3 bases; bases outside gene matches: 4. This CDR3 comprises 16 residues. Germline V gene data show CDR1 as KGHSH and CDR2 as LQKENI.

The J gene is TRBJ2-2, the V gene TRBV9; D is undetermined. V lost 2 bases to trimming and J lost 4 bases, with 12 bases between them. Per the germline V gene, CDR1 is SGDLS and CDR2 is YYNGEE. CDR3 length equals 15 residues. Here the CDR3 DNA reads TGTGCCAGCAGCGTTCGGGTCGCCCCCACCGGGGAGCTGTTTTTT. Its translation is CASSVRVAPTGELFF.

This clone has just one count. The V call is TRBV30, the J call TRBJ2-3, with D maybe TRBD2 (5 bases). The CDR3 is 14 amino acids. The germline V gene encodes CDR1 GTSNPN and CDR2 SVGIG (reference sequence). V shed 0 bases and J shed 0 bases, with 7 bases lying between them. This CDR3 reads CAWSVAASTDTQYF. CDR3 in DNA: TGTGCCTGGAGTGTAGCGGCTAGCACAGATACGCAGTATTTT.